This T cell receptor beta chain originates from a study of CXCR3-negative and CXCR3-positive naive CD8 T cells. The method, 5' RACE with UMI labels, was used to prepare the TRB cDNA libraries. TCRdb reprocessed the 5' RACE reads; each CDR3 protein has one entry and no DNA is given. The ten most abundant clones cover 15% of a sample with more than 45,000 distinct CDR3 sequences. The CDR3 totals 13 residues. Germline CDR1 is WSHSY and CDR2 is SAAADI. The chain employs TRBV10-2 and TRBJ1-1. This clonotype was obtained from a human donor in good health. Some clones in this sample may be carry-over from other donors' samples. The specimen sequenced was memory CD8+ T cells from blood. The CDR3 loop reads CASSESVGTEAFF.